The clone carrying this TCR beta chain appeared a few times. Its antigen is not identified. Per the original methods: Clinicopathological groups differed in CDR3, with these differences serving to build a distant-metastasis classifier for papillary thyroid cancer. TCRdb re-analyzed the PCR reads using MiXCR. TCRdb, not the authors, supplied the V and J calls. This table holds 40,000 or so clones, approximately 51% found once. This sample is part of a study of metastatic and nonmetastatic thyroid tumors. On the study more broadly: Patients with malignant and benign thyroid disease provided blood and tumor or nodule tissue, whose repertoires were compared. Whole-study results and caveats: It was reportedly found that TCR beta diversity was significantly higher in malignant thyroid tumors than in benign nodules, a difference seen in both blood and tumor samples.

Until they underwent thyroid surgery, no patient had received any treatment. The germline gives CDR1 DFQATT, CDR2 SNEGSKA (reference sequence). The junction had 4 bases not matched to a gene; V was cut back by 0 bases and J by 5 bases. The CDR3 has 13 amino acids. The sequenced sample was tumor tissue. The receptor's source is a male donor with papillary thyroid cancer or a benign thyroid nodule (not recorded which). Some clones in this sample may be carry-over from other donors' samples. The rearrangement joins TRBV20-1 to TRBJ2-7; TRBD2 matches 7 bases. CDR3 nucleotides: TGCAGTGCTAGAGATCTCAGCGGGAACGAGCAGTACTTC. Translating gives CSARDLSGNEQYF.